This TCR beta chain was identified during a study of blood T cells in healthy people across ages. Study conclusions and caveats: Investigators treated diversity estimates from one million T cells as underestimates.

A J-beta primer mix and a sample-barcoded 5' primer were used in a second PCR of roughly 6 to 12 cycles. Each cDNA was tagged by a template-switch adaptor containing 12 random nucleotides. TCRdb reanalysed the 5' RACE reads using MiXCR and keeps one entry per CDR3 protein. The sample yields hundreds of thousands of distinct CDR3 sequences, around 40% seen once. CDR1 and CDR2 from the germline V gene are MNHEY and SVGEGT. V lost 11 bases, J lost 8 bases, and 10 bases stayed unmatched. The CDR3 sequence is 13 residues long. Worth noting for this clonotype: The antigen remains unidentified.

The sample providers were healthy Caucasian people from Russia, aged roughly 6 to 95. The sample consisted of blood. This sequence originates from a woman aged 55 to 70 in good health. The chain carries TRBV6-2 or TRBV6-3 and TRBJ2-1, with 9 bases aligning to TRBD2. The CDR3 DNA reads TGTGCCGGCGGTAGCGGGAGTAGGTATGAGCAGTTCTTC. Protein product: CAGGSGSRYEQFF.